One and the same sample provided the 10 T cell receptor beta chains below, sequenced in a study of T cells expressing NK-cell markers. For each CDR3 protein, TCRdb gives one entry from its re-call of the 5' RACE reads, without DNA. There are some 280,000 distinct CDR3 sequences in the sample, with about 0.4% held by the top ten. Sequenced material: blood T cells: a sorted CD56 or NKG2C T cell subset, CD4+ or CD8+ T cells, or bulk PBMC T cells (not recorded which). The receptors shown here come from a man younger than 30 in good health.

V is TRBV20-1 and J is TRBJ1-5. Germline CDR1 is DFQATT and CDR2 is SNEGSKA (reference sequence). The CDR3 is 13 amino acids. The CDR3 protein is CSAKGLQGQPQHF.

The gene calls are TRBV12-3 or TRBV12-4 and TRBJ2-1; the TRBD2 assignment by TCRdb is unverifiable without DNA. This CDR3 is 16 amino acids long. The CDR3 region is CASSFEGGLGTDEQFF.

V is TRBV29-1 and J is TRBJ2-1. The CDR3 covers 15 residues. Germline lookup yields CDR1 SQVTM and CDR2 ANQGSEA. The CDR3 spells CSVSSGVGSYNEQFF.

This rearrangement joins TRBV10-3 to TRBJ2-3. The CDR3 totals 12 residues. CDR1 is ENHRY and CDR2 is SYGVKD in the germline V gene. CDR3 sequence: CAIFITADTQYF.

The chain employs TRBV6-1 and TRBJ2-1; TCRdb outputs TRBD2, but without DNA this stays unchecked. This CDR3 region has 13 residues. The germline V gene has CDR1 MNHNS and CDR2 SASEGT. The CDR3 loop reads CASRALALGEQFF.

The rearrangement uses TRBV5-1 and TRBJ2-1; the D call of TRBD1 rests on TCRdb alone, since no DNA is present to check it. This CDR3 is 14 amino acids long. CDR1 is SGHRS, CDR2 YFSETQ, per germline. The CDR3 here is CASSSGLRGYEQFF.

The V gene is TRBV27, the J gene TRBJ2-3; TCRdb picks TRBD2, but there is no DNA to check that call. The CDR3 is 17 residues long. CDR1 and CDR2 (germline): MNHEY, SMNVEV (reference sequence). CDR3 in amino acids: CASSPGLAEASTDTQYF.

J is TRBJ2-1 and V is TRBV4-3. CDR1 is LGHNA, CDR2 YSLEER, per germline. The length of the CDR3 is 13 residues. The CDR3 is CASSQDSNNEQFF.

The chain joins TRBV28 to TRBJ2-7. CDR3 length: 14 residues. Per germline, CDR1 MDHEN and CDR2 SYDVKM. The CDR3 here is CASRIDRAPYEQYF.

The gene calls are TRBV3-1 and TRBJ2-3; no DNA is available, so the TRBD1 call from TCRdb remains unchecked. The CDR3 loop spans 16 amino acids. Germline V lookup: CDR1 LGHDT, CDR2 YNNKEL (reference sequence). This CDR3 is CASSLRGSGGTDTQYF.